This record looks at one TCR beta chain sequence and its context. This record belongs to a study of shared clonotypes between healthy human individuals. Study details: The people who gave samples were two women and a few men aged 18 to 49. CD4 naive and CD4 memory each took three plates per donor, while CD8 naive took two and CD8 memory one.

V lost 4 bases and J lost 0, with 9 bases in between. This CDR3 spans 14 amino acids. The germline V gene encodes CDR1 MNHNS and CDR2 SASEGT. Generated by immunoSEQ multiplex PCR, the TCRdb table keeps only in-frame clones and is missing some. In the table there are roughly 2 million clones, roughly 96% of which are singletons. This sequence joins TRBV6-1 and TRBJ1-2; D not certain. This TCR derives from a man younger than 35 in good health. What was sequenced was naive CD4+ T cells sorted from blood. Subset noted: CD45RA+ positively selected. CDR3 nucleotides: TGTGCCAGCAGTGCCGGATATTCTAACTATGGCTACACCTTC. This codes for CASSAGYSNYGYTF.